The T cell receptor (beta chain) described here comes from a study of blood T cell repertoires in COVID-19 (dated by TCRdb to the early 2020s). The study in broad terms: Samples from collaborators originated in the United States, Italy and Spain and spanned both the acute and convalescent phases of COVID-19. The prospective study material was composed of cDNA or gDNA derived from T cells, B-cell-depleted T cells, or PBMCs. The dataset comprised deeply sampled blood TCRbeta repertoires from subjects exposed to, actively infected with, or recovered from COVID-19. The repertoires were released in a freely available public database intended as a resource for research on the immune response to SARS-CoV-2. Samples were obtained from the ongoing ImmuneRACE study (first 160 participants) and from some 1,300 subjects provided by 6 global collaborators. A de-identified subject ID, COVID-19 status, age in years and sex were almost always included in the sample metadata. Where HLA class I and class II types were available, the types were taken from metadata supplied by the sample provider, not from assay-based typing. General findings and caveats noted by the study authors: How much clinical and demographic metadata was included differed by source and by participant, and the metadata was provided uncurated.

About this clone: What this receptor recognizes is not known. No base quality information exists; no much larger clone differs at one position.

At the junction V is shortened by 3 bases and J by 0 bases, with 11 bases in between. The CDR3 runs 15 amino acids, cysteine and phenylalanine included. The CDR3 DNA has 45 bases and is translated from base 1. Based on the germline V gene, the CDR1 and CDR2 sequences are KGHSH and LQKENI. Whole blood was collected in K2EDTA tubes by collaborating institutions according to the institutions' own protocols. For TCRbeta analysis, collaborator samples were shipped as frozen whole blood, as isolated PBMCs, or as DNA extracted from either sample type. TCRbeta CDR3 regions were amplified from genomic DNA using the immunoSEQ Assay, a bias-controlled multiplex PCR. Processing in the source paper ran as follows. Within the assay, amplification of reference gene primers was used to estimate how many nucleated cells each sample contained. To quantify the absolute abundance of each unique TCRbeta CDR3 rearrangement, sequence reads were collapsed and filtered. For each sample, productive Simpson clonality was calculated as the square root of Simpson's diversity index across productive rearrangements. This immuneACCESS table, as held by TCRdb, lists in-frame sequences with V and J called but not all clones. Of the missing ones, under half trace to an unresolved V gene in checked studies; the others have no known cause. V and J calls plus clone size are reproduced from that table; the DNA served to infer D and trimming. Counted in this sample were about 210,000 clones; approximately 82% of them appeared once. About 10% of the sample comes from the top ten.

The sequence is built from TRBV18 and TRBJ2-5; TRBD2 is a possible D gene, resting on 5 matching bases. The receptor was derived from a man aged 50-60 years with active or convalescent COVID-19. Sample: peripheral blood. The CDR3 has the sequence CASSPFRGDQETQYF. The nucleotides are TGTGCCAGCTCACCCTTCCGGGGAGACCAAGAGACCCAGTACTTC.